The next 31 T cell receptor beta chains were all read from a single sample in a study of cytomegalovirus exposure and HLA in healthy donors. The PCR was carried out with 60 Vbeta primers and 13 Jbeta primers. Sequenced by immunoSEQ multiplex PCR; TCRdb stores in-frame clones only, minus some. The sample yields 63,000 or so clones, 70% to 85% seen once. Sequencing was performed on PBMCs. The receptors here all came from a woman aged 25 to 39 in good health and CMV-seronegative.

This clone showed up just a few times. The chain couples TRBV5-1 to TRBJ1-1; D is possibly TRBD1 (5 bases). Germline CDR1 is SGHRS and CDR2 is YFSETQ. This CDR3 region has 12 residues. With 4 bases removed from V and 7 bases from J, the gap between germline ends came to 11 bases. The CDR3 region is CASSLGGNEAFF. CDR3 coding DNA: TGCGCCAGCAGCCTCGGGGGAAATGAAGCTTTCTTT. Supplemented by reference TRBV5-1 and TRBJ1-1, the full variable domain reads KAGVTQTPRYLIKTRGQQVTLSCSPISGHRSVSWYQQTPGQGLQFLFEYFSETQRNKGNFPGRFSGRQFSNSRSEMNVSTLELGDSALYLCASSLGGNEAFFGQGTRLTVV.

This clone was counted a single time. The genes are TRBV27 and TRBJ1-4; 9 nucleotides match TRBD1. Per the germline V gene, CDR1 is MNHEY and CDR2 is SMNVEV (reference sequence). The junction had 5 bases not matched to a gene; V was cut back by 6 bases and J by 6 bases. This CDR3 is built from 14 residues. In DNA form, the CDR3 reads TGTGCCAGCAGCCAACAGGGGGCATATGAAAAACTGTTTTTT. Its translation is CASSQQGAYEKLFF. Using reference TRBV27 and TRBJ1-4 for the parts outside the CDR3, the full variable domain is EAQVTQNPRYLITVTGKKLTVTCSQNMNHEYMSWYRQDPGLGLRQIYYSMNVEVTDKGDVPEGYKVSRKEKRNFPLILESPSPNQTSLYFCASSQQGAYEKLFFGSGTQLSVL.

This clone was detected only a few times. The gene calls are TRBV5-1 and TRBJ2-3, with TRBD2 identical over 10 bases. The CDR3 length is 16 residues. Germline lookup yields CDR1 SGHRS and CDR2 YFSETQ. V trimming: 6 bases; J trimming: 1 base; junction bases outside the gene matches: 8. Here the CDR3 reads CASIRSGTSGTDTQYF. CDR3 nucleotide sequence: TGCGCCAGCATTAGATCTGGGACTAGCGGCACAGATACGCAGTATTTT.

The rearrangement joins TRBV7-6 to TRBJ2-7; tentative D call: TRBD2 (6 bases). CDR1 is SGHVS and CDR2 is FNYEAQ in the germline V gene. V was pared by 0 bases and J by 10 bases, with 16 bases between. The CDR3 has 14 amino acids. The CDR3 DNA follows: TGTGCCAGCAGCTTAGCGTTTGGAGGGAAAGACCAGTACTTC. Its protein is CASSLAFGGKDQYF.

J is TRBJ2-2 and V is TRBV18, with TRBD1 matching over 8 bases. Germline values: CDR1 KGHSH, CDR2 LQKENI. This CDR3 has 15 residues. J gave up 0 bases and V 8 bases, and 5 bases lay outside the gene matches. CDR3 sequence (DNA): TGTGCCAGCCTCGGGACAGGCACGAACACCGGGGAGCTGTTTTTT. It specifies CASLGTGTNTGELFF. The complete variable domain, with remaining parts taken from reference TRBV18 and TRBJ2-2, reads NAGVMQNPRHLVRRRGQEARLRCSPMKGHSHVYWYRQLPEEGLKFMVYLQKENIIDESGMPKERFSAEFPKEGPSILRIQQVVRGDSAAYFCASLGTGTNTGELFFGEGSRLTVL.

This chain connects TRBV9 to TRBJ1-1; D call uncertain. CDR3 length equals 13 residues. Trimming removed 0 bases at V and 3 bases at J, with 6 bases between. Per the germline V gene, CDR1 is SGDLS and CDR2 is YYNGEE. In DNA form, the CDR3 reads TGTGCCAGCAGCGTAGGGTCAGACACTGAAGCTTTCTTT. This gives the protein CASSVGSDTEAFF.

V gene TRBV7-2 combines with J gene TRBJ2-1, with 10 nucleotides matching TRBD2. The ends lost 3 bases at V and 7 bases at J; junction bases unmatched: 12. The germline CDR1 and CDR2 sequences are SGHTA and FQGNSA. The CDR3 is 17 residues long. This CDR3 is CASSFLRLAGAGNEQFF. As DNA, the CDR3 is TGTGCCAGCAGCTTTCTACGGCTAGCGGGGGCGGGGAATGAGCAGTTCTTC.

J is TRBJ1-1 and V is TRBV6-1, with D perhaps TRBD1 (5 bases). CDR1 and CDR2 from the germline V gene are MNHNS and SASEGT. Trimming removed 4 bases at V and 11 bases at J, with 11 bases between. The CDR3 is 11 residues long. CDR3 in DNA: TGTGCCAGCAGTGTTACCAAGGGGGCTTTCTTT. It translates to CASSVTKGAFF.

V is TRBV23-1 and J is TRBJ1-4; 9 bases map to TRBD1. Being an ORF, TRBV23-1 has a function that is uncertain. This CDR3 spans 17 amino acids. Trimming removed 6 bases from V and 0 bases from J; junction bases left unmatched: 8. CDR3 in amino acids: CASRQGAPLSTNEKLFF. The CDR3 DNA is TGCGCCAGCAGACAGGGGGCCCCACTTTCAACTAATGAAAAACTGTTTTTT.

This rearrangement joins TRBV27 to TRBJ2-1; a possible D gene is TRBD2 (6 bases). From germline, CDR1 is MNHEY and CDR2 SMNVEV (reference sequence). This CDR3 region has 15 residues. The V end was cut by 0 bases, the J end by 2 bases, with 8 bases between. CDR3 nucleotide sequence: TGTGCCAGCAGTTTATCCTCGGGGGCCTACAATGAGCAGTTCTTC. It is translated as CASSLSSGAYNEQFF.

The chain uses TRBV27 and TRBJ2-2; maybe TRBD2 (6 bases). CDR1 is MNHEY, CDR2 SMNVEV, per germline (reference sequence). Trimming removed 3 bases from V and 2 bases from J, with 10 bases in between. The length of the CDR3 is 15 residues. The CDR3 DNA reads TGTGCCAGCAGTTTGACTGCGGGAAACACCGGGGAGCTGTTTTTT. This codes for CASSLTAGNTGELFF.

CDR3 residues: CASSFSGLMGYTF. CDR3 sequence (DNA): TGTGCCAGCAGCTTTTCGGGTCTGATGGGCTACACCTTC. The rearrangement uses TRBV11-2 and TRBJ1-2; D is unclear. Trimming cost V 3 bases and J 8 bases, with 13 bases left between them. The CDR3 covers 13 residues. Germline CDR1 is SGHAT and CDR2 is FQNNGV.

The chain couples TRBV10-1 to TRBJ2-3; D is perhaps TRBD1 (6 bases). Looked up from germline, CDR1 is WNHNN and CDR2 is SYGVQD (reference sequence). This CDR3 is built from 16 residues. V was pared by 2 bases and J by 0 bases, with 12 bases between. The CDR3 loop is CASSERLGASTDTQYF. CDR3 in DNA: TGCGCCAGCAGTGAGAGGCTGGGGGCTAGCACAGATACGCAGTATTTT.

This clone came up once. V is TRBV18 and J is TRBJ2-7; TRBD2 aligns across 8 bases. V was pared by 1 base and J by 5 bases, with 7 bases of the junction left unmatched. The CDR3 has 15 amino acids. The germline V gene encodes CDR1 KGHSH and CDR2 LQKENI. This CDR3 is CASSPRLALPDEQYV. The CDR3 bases are TGTGCCAGCTCACCACGACTAGCGCTCCCCGACGAGCAGTACGTC.

The J gene is TRBJ2-1, the V gene TRBV7-9; D is unresolved. Germline CDR1 is SEHNR and CDR2 is FQNEAQ (reference sequence). The CDR3 has 14 residues. The germline V and J ends were trimmed by 5 bases and 8 bases, with 16 bases remaining between them. In DNA, the CDR3 is TGTGCCAGCAGCGCCCAGGCAGAGTCTCATGAGCAGTTCTTC. This codes for CASSAQAESHEQFF.

The genes are TRBV29-1 and TRBJ1-2, with 7 bases matching TRBD1. The germline gives CDR1 SQVTM, CDR2 ANQGSEA. The CDR3 totals 12 residues. Trimming removed 1 base from V and 7 bases from J; junction bases left unmatched: 3. In DNA form, the CDR3 reads TGCAGCGTTGAAGGACAGGGTCGTGGCTACACCTTC. This gives the protein CSVEGQGRGYTF. The whole variable domain, filled in from reference TRBV29-1 and TRBJ1-2, reads SAVISQKPSRDICQRGTSLTIQCQVDSQVTMMFWYRQQPGQSLTLIATANQGSEATYESGFVIDKFPISRPNLTFSTLTVSNMSPEDSSIYLCSVEGQGRGYTFGSGTRLTVV.

The chain combines TRBV19 with TRBJ2-1, with 11 bases that match TRBD2. The CDR3 covers 16 residues. CDR1 and CDR2 (germline): LNHDA, SQIVND (reference sequence). The junction had 7 bases not matched to a gene; V was cut back by 4 bases and J by 5 bases. CDR3 in DNA: TGTGCCAGTAGTACCTCCCTAGCGGGAGGACACAATGAGCAGTTCTTC. Its protein product is CASSTSLAGGHNEQFF.

V and J are TRBV18 and TRBJ1-5, with 9 bases lining up with TRBD1. CDR1 KGHSH and CDR2 LQKENI come from the germline V gene. CDR3 size: 16 residues. Trimming took 4 bases from V and 6 from J; bases not matched to a gene: 10. Here the CDR3 DNA reads TGTGCCAGCTCACGACTTGCCGGGACAGGGATTCAGCCCCAGCATTTT. It yields the protein CASSRLAGTGIQPQHF. Supplemented by reference TRBV18 and TRBJ1-5, the full variable domain reads NAGVMQNPRHLVRRRGQEARLRCSPMKGHSHVYWYRQLPEEGLKFMVYLQKENIIDESGMPKERFSAEFPKEGPSILRIQQVVRGDSAAYFCASSRLAGTGIQPQHFGDGTRLSIL.

The chain recombines TRBV29-1 with TRBJ2-1, with TRBD2 matching 12 bases. This CDR3 contains 13 residues. J was trimmed by 8 bases and V by 7 bases; bases with no gene match: 6. CDR1 and CDR2 (germline): SQVTM, ANQGSEA. CDR3 nucleotides: TGCAGCGCTGGACTAGCGGGAAGGGATGAGCAGTTCTTC. This encodes CSAGLAGRDEQFF.

This clone was observed once. This chain links TRBV7-2 with TRBJ2-2; TRBD1 is a possible D gene (5 bases). In germline, CDR1 is SGHTA, CDR2 FQGNSA. The CDR3 is 14 residues long. Trimming removed 4 bases at V and 1 base at J, with 7 bases between. The CDR3 here is CASSSGQNTGELFF. The CDR3 coding sequence is TGTGCCAGCAGCTCAGGACAGAACACCGGGGAGCTGTTTTTT.

This chain uses TRBV6-1 with TRBJ2-4; D perhaps matches TRBD1 (5 bases). The CDR3 sequence is 15 residues long. Trimming stripped 6 bases from V and 0 bases from J, with 12 bases between. The V gene's germline CDR1 is MNHNS and CDR2 SASEGT. The CDR3 nucleotides read TGTGCCAGCAGGGACACTGGCCTAGCCAAAAACATTCAGTACTTC. This gives the protein CASRDTGLAKNIQYF.

V and J are TRBV5-6 and TRBJ1-6, with 9 bases lining up with TRBD1. This CDR3 contains 14 residues. The J segment lost 8 bases and the V segment lost 0 bases, leaving 0 bases of the junction unmatched. Germline CDR1 SGHDT, CDR2 YYEEEE. The CDR3 DNA reads TGTGCCAGCAGCTTGGGACAGGGGGATTCACCCCTCCACTTT. Its translation is CASSLGQGDSPLHF.

V gene TRBV4-3 combines with J gene TRBJ1-5; the D gene is possibly TRBD1 (5 bases). Trimming took off 3 bases at V and 4 bases at J, with 13 bases between the two ends. CDR3 size: 15 residues. The V gene's germline CDR1 is LGHNA and CDR2 YSLEER. CDR3 bases: TGCGCCAGCAGCCAGGAGACGACAGCGAATCAGCCCCAGCATTTT. Amino acids: CASSQETTANQPQHF.

This sequence joins TRBV5-6 and TRBJ1-2, with D perhaps matching TRBD1 (5 bases). The CDR3 extends over 15 amino acids. From germline, CDR1 is SGHDT and CDR2 YYEEEE. Trimming removed 4 bases from V and 2 bases from J, with 15 bases in between. CDR3 sequence (DNA): TGTGCCAGCAGCCAGGTCGGGGGGGGGAACTATGGCTACACCTTC. It specifies CASSQVGGGNYGYTF.

The V and J genes are TRBV4-1 and TRBJ2-5; no definite D call. Germline V gene data show CDR1 as MGHRA and CDR2 as YSYEKL. V lost 3 bases, J lost 0 bases, and 8 bases lay in between. The CDR3 consists of 14 residues. The CDR3 reads CASSQRRYQETQYF. Here the CDR3 DNA reads TGCGCCAGCAGCCAGAGGCGGTACCAAGAGACCCAGTACTTC.

The rearrangement joins TRBV30 to TRBJ1-2; D unresolved. The CDR3 length is 12 residues. Germline assignment: CDR1 GTSNPN and CDR2 SVGIG (reference sequence). V was clipped by 2 bases and J by 7 bases, with 11 bases between them. The DNA for the CDR3 is TGTGCCTGGAGTCCACTAGTTTCTGGCTACACCTTC. Amino acids: CAWSPLVSGYTF. The complete variable domain, with remaining parts taken from reference TRBV30 and TRBJ1-2, reads SQTIHQWPATLVQPVGSPLSLECTVEGTSNPNLYWYRQAAGRGLQLLFYSVGIGQISSEVPQNLSASRPQDRQFILSSKKLLLSDSGFYLCAWSPLVSGYTFGSGTRLTVV.

Note on this clone: One end of the junction does not line up with germline, which may come from a read error. This chain uses TRBV4-3 with TRBJ1-1; D may be TRBD1 (5 bases). The CDR3 is 15 amino acids. CDR1 is LGHNA, CDR2 YSLEER, per germline. CDR3 amino acids: CASSQGGLMKTEAFF. CDR3 nucleotides: TGCGCCAGCAGCCAAGGGGGACTGATGAAAACTGAAGCTTTCTTT.

In its sample, this clone was seen a few times. V usage is TRBV6-5 and J usage is TRBJ1-2, with a possible D match to TRBD1 (6 bases). V lost 2 bases, J lost 6 bases, and 16 bases lay in between. The CDR3 loop spans 15 amino acids. Germline V lookup: CDR1 MNHEY, CDR2 SVGAGI. The CDR3 reads CASSYRDRHSDGYTF. The DNA of the CDR3 is TGTGCCAGCAGTTACCGAGACAGGCACTCGGATGGCTACACCTTC.

The rearrangement joins TRBV7-2 to TRBJ1-2; D is possibly TRBD1 (5 bases). The CDR3 is 13 amino acids. Trimming shortened V by 8 bases and J by 9 bases, and 19 bases separated the two germline ends. Germline CDR1 is SGHTA and CDR2 is FQGNSA. The CDR3 DNA sequence: TGTGCCAGCGGCCCTGGGGGGGTAAGGAGCTACACCTTC. The encoded protein is CASGPGGVRSYTF.

This CDR3 is CASSPTGTGPYEQYF. The CDR3 bases are TGTGCCAGCAGCCCTACAGGGACAGGCCCCTACGAGCAGTACTTC. This chain links TRBV6-5 with TRBJ2-5; 8 nucleotides line up with TRBD1. The J call may be incorrect, as the DNA end agrees better with TRBJ2-7. The CDR3 spans 15 residues. Germline CDR1 and CDR2: MNHEY and SVGAGI.

Regarding this clone: A read error may account for a junction end that differs from germline. V gene TRBV7-9 combines with J gene TRBJ2-2, with D maybe TRBD2 (6 bases). Looked up from germline, CDR1 is SEHNR and CDR2 is FQNEAQ (reference sequence). The CDR3 is 16 amino acids. CDR3 coding DNA: TGTTCCAGCAGCTTAGATCCGGGAGCCGTCCCCTGGGAGCTGTTTTTT. The encoded protein is CSSSLDPGAVPWELFF.